A selection of T cell receptor beta chains follows, all from one sample in a study of cytomegalovirus exposure and HLA in healthy donors. Profiled with immunoSEQ multiplex PCR; TCRdb holds only in-frame clones, not every one. In all, the sample yields approximately 42,000 clones. Sequencing used PBMCs. The source of these receptors is a male donor in good health and CMV-seronegative. Each CDR3 is given with its conserved first and last residue. Each record gives: J gene, V gene, D gene, CDR3 DNA, CDR3 protein. A D gene is named only where the DNA matches it firmly.

TRBJ2-7,TRBV19,TRBD1,TGTGCCAGTAGTATCGGACAGGGTACCGACTACGAGCAGTACTTC,CASSIGQGTDYEQYF
TRBJ1-3,TRBV6-5,-,TGTGCCAGCAGTTACTCGAGGACAGTCTCTGGAAACACCATATATTTT,CASSYSRTVSGNTIYF
TRBJ2-5,TRBV6-6,-,TGTGCCAGCAGTTCCAGCAGGGGATCGGAGACCCAGTACTTC,CASSSSRGSETQYF
TRBJ1-1,TRBV6-1,TRBD1,TGTGCCAGCGGTCACAGGGGGCAGAACACTGAAGCTTTCTTT,CASGHRGQNTEAFF
TRBJ2-4,TRBV18,-,-,CASSQTSWARGIYF
TRBJ2-1,TRBV10-3,TRBD2,TGTGCCATCAGGAGGGAGGGAGGGAATGAGCAGTTCTTC,CAIRREGGNEQFF
TRBJ2-5,TRBV19,TRBD2,TGTGCCAGTAGTTGGTCTAGCGGGAGAGGCGAGACCCAGTACTTC,CASSWSSGRGETQYF
TRBJ1-6,TRBV5-5,-,TGTGCCAGCAGCTTGTGGCTTGGCCCCCATTCACCCCTCCACTTT,CASSLWLGPHSPLHF
TRBJ1-1,TRBV4-3,-,TGCGCCAGCAGCTTAATACTAGGGGAGGGGACTGAAGCTTTCTTT,CASSLILGEGTEAFF
TRBJ1-1,TRBV7-2,-,TGTGCCAGCAGCCTGGCCAGGGCAGCATCCAGAACTGAAGCTTTCTTT,CASSLARAASRTEAFF
TRBJ1-1,TRBV10-3,-,TGTGCCATCAGTGACGCGGGGAACACTGAAGCTTTCTTT,CAISDAGNTEAFF
TRBJ1-5,TRBV6-5,-,TGTGCCAGCAGATCTACAGGGTCGGGCAATCAGCCCCAGCATTTT,CASRSTGSGNQPQHF
TRBJ1-1,TRBV11-2,-,TGTGCCAGCAGCTCCTTTCAGGGAGGCACTGAAGCTTTCTTT,CASSSFQGGTEAFF
TRBJ1-3,TRBV9,-,TGTGCCAGCAGCACGACATTAAACACCATATATTTT,CASSTTLNTIYF
TRBJ1-6,TRBV28,-,TGTGCCAGCAGTTTAGCAGGTGGGGCGGGGAATTCACCCCTCCACTTT,CASSLAGGAGNSPLHF
TRBJ2-2,TRBV18,TRBD1,TGTGCCAGCTCACGAACTGGACAGGGTGGCACCGGGGAGCTGTTTTTT,CASSRTGQGGTGELFF
TRBJ2-7,TRBV9,-,TGTGCCAGCAGCGGGGGGGCGGGAGCCAAGACCTACGAGCAGTACTTC,CASSGGAGAKTYEQYF
TRBJ2-1,TRBV4-3,TRBD2,TGCGCCAGCAGCCAAGGACTAGCCAGCTCCTACAATGAGCAGTTCTTC,CASSQGLASSYNEQFF
TRBJ1-6,TRBV6-5,-,TGTGCCAGCAGTTCCCAGAATAATTCACCCCTCCACTTT,CASSSQNNSPLHF
TRBJ1-2,TRBV4-1,-,TGCGCCAGCAGCAGTAGACAGAGACACTATGGCTACACCTTC,CASSSRQRHYGYTF
TRBJ1-5,TRBV19,-,TGTGCCAGTAGTATAGATGGGGGGTGGAGCAATCAGCCCCAGCATTTT,CASSIDGGWSNQPQHF
TRBJ1-4,TRBV6-5,-,TGTGCCACCTCAGGCTCAACTAATGAAAAACTGTTTTTT,CATSGSTNEKLFF
TRBJ2-7,TRBV9,-,TGTGCCAGCAGCGTAGGCGACACGGCCCGATACGAGCAGTACTTC,CASSVGDTARYEQYF
TRBJ2-5,TRBV7-9,TRBD2,TGTGCCAGCAGCTCCGGGACTAGCGTCCAAGAGACCCAGTACTTC,CASSSGTSVQETQYF
TRBJ1-1,TRBV2,-,TGTGCCAGCAGTGAAGGGCCTTTTACTGAAGCTTTCTTT,CASSEGPFTEAFF
TRBJ2-3,TRBV29-1,TRBD2,TGCAGCGTTGGGGTAGGGTATAGCGGGAGCGCAGATACGCAGTATTTT,CSVGVGYSGSADTQYF
TRBJ2-5,TRBV7-2,-,TGTGCCAGCAGCTTACGAGGGAGTCAAGAGACCCAGTACTTC,CASSLRGSQETQYF
TRBJ2-1,TRBV10-3,-,TGTGCCTCCCTCCCAGGCGCGTCGATTTCCAATGAGCAGTTCTTC,CASLPGASISNEQFF
TRBJ1-2,TRBV29-1,-,TGCAGCGTAGACAGTGGAGGGGCCTATTATGGCTACACCTTC,CSVDSGGAYYGYTF
TRBJ2-7,TRBV30,-,TGTGCCTGGAGTGTACCCTTTCTGGCACAGGGCTACGAGCAGTACTTC,CAWSVPFLAQGYEQYF
TRBJ1-5,TRBV30,-,TGTGCCTGGAGTGTAGGACAGTACAATCAGCCCCAGCATTTT,CAWSVGQYNQPQHF
TRBJ2-3,TRBV5-6,-,TGTGCCAGCACCCCGGGAGCTAGCACAGATACGCAGTATTTT,CASTPGASTDTQYF
TRBJ1-2,TRBV7-9,-,TGTGCCAGCAGCCCCGTGAGCCGGGGAAGAGGCTACACCTTC,CASSPVSRGRGYTF
TRBJ2-5,TRBV13,TRBD1,TGTGCCAGCAGCACCCCGACAGGGGGCGGGGAGACCCAGTACTTC,CASSTPTGGGETQYF
TRBJ1-5,TRBV6-1,-,TGTGCCAGCAGTGAAATCTCGACCGGGTCGGCCCAGCATTTT,CASSEISTGSAQHF
TRBJ1-2,TRBV20-1,TRBD1,TGCAGCACAGGGGAGGTGGGTGGCTACACCTTC,CSTGEVGGYTF
TRBJ2-2,TRBV5-1,TRBD1,TGCGCCAGCGGTCGGGGACAGGTGGACACCGGGGAGCTGTTTTTT,CASGRGQVDTGELFF
TRBJ1-3,TRBV6-5,-,TGTGCCAGCAGTTTCGAATCAGGTGGAAACACCATATATTTT,CASSFESGGNTIYF
TRBJ2-5,TRBV5-1,TRBD2,TGCGCCAGCAGCCCTAGCGGGAGGTACCAAGAGACCCAGTACTTC,CASSPSGRYQETQYF
TRBJ1-2,TRBV28,-,TGTGCCAGCAGTTTAGCTCCCTTGGGGAGTCACTATGGCTACACCTTC,CASSLAPLGSHYGYTF
TRBJ1-1,TRBV5-1,TRBD1,TGCGCCAGCAGCAAGCCGGGACAGGGGGCGTTGGCTTTCTTT,CASSKPGQGALAFF
TRBJ2-3,TRBV7-9,TRBD1,TGTGCCAGCAGCTTAGGGGACAGGGGTCACTCAGATACGCAGTATTTT,CASSLGDRGHSDTQYF
TRBJ2-1,TRBV11-2,TRBD1,TGTGCCAGCAGACCGACGAGGGGACAGGACAATGAGCAGTTCTTC,CASRPTRGQDNEQFF
TRBJ2-7,TRBV5-1,-,TGCGCCAGCACCGCCGGGGGTAATTCCTACGAGCAGTACTTC,CASTAGGNSYEQYF
TRBJ1-5,TRBV9,-,TGTGCCAGCAGCGCCGCAGGGCGCAATCAGCCCCAGCATTTT,CASSAAGRNQPQHF
TRBJ1-2,TRBV5-1,-,TGCGCCAGCAGCTTGGACAGGGCGAACTATGGCTACACCTTC,CASSLDRANYGYTF
TRBJ1-2,TRBV27,-,TGTGGGAGCAGTTTCTCCCCAGACAGCTCACATGGCTACACCTTC,CGSSFSPDSSHGYTF
TRBJ2-1,TRBV7-7,TRBD2,TGTGCCAGCAGCTTAGGTAGCGGGGCCTCCAATGAGCAGTTCTTC,CASSLGSGASNEQFF
TRBJ1-4,TRBV9,TRBD1,TGTGCCAGCAGCGTAGCCGGGACAGCTAATGAAAAACTGTTTTTT,CASSVAGTANEKLFF
TRBJ1-1,TRBV28,-,TGTGCCAGCAGTTTTACAGGGCGCACTGAAGCTTTCTTT,CASSFTGRTEAFF
TRBJ2-3,TRBV19,TRBD2,TGTGCCAGTAGTATCACGCAAACTAGCGGAAGCACAGATACGCAGTATTTT,CASSITQTSGSTDTQYF
TRBJ1-2,TRBV18,-,TGTGCCAGCTCACCGGTGAAGCAGGGGAACTATGGCTACACCTTC,CASSPVKQGNYGYTF
TRBJ2-1,TRBV4-3,TRBD2,TGCGCCAGCAGCCAAGATCAGACTAGCGGGGGGCAGTTCTTC,CASSQDQTSGGQFF
TRBJ1-1,TRBV7-8,-,TGTGCCAGATTTGGCGGAACATCGAACGGGGGAGCTTTCTTT,CARFGGTSNGGAFF
TRBJ2-7,TRBV6-1,-,TGTGCCAGCAGTGAGGTGGGAGGCAACGAGCAGTACTTC,CASSEVGGNEQYF
TRBJ2-1,TRBV9,-,TGTGCCAGCAGCGTAGAAAACAGGGTGGACAATGAGCAGTTCTTC,CASSVENRVDNEQFF
TRBJ2-1,TRBV7-3,-,TGTGCCAGCAGCTCGAGGGCCCAGGTCTACAATGAGCAGTTCTTC,CASSSRAQVYNEQFF
TRBJ2-2,TRBV19,TRBD2,TGTGCCAGTAGTAGGGGACTAGCGGGAGGGATCACCGGGGAGCTGTTTTTT,CASSRGLAGGITGELFF
TRBJ2-7,TRBV19,TRBD1,TGTGCCAGTAGTCCTGGGACAGGGAGACGCTACGAGCAGTACTTC,CASSPGTGRRYEQYF